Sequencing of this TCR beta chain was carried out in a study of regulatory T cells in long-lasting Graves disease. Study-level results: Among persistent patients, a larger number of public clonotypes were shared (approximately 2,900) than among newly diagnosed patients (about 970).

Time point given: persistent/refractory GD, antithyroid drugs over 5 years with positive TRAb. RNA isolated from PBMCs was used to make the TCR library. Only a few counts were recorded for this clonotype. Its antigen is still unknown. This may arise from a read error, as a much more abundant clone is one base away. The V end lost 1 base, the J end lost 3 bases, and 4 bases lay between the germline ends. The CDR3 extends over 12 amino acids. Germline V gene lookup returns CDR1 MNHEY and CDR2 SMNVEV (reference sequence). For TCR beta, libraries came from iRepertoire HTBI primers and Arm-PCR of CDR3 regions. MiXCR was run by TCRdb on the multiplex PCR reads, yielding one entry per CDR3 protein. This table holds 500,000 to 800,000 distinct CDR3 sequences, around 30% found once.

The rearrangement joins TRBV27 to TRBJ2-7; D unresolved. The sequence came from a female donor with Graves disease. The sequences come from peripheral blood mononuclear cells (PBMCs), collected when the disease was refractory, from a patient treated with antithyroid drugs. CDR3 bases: TGTGCCAGCAGTTTATACGGCTACGAGCAGTACTTC. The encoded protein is CASSLYGYEQYF.